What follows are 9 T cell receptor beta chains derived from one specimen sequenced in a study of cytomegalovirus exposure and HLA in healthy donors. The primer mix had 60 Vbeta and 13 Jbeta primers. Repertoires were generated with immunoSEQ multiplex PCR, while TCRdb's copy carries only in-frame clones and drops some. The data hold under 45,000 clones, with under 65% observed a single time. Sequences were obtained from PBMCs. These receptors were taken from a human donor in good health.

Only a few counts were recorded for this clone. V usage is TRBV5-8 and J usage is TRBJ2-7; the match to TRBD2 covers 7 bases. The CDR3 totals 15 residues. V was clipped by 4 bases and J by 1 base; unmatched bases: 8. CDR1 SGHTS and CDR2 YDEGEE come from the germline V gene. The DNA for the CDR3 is TGTGCCAGCAGCCTTCAGGGACTAAATTCCTACGAGCAGTACTTC. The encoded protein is CASSLQGLNSYEQYF.

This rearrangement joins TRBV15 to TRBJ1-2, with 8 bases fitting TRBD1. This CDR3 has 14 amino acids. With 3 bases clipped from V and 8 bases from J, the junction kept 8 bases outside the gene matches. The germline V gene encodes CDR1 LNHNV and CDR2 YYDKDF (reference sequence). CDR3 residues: CATSRGQQGGGYTF. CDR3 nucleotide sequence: TGTGCCACCAGCAGGGGGCAACAGGGGGGAGGCTACACCTTC.

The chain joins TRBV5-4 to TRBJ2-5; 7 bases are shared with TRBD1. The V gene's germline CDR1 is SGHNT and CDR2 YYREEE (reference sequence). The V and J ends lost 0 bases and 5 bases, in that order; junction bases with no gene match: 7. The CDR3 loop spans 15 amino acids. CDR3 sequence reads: CASSLGGGAGETQYF. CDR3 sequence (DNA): TGTGCCAGCAGCTTGGGAGGGGGCGCCGGGGAGACCCAGTACTTC.

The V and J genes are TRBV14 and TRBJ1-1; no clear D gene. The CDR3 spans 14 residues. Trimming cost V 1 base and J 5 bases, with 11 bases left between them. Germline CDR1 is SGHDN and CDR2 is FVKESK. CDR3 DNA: TGTGCCAGCAGCCAAGCGGGCGGAGGGACTGAAGCTTTCTTT. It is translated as CASSQAGGGTEAFF.

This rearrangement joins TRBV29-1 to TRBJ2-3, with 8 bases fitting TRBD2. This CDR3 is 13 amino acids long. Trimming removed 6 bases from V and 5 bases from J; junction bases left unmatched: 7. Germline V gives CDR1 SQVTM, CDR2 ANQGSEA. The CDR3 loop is CSVHGGAGDTQYF. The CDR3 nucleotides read TGCAGCGTCCACGGGGGGGCTGGAGATACGCAGTATTTT.

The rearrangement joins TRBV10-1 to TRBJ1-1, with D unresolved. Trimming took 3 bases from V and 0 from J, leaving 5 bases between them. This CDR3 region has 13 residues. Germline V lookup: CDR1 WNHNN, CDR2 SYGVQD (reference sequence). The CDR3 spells CASSDRLNTEAFF. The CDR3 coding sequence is TGCGCCAGCAGTGACAGGTTGAACACTGAAGCTTTCTTT.

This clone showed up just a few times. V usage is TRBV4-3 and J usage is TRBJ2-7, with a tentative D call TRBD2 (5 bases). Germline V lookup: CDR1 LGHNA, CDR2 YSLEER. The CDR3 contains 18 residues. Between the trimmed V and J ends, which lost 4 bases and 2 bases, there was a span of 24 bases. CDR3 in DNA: TGCGCCAGCAGCCCCTTAATATCAGTGCTAGCTAAGCCCTACGAGCAGTACTTC. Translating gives CASSPLISVLAKPYEQYF.

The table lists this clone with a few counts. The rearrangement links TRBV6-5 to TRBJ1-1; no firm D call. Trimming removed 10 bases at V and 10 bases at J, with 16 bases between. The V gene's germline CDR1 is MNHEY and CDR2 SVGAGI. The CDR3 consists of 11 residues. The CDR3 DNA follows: TGTGCCACAACCCGGGAGGGAACAGCTTTCTTT. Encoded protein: CATTREGTAFF.

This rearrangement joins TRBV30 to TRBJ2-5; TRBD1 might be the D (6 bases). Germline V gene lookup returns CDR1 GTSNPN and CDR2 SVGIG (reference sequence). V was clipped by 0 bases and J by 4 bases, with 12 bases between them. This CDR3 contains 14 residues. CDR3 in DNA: TGTGCCTGGAGTGTACAAGGGGGTCGAGAGACCCAGTACTTC. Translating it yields CAWSVQGGRETQYF.